Here is one TCR beta chain with its context. The split of CD4+ cells yielded CD45RA+ naive and CD45RA-negative memory subsets. The data belong to a study of shared clonotypes between healthy human individuals. Here immunoSEQ multiplex PCR was the method, and the copy in TCRdb shows in-frame clones only, minus some. This sample has some 2.1 million clones, with 90% to 95% found just once. From germline, CDR1 is SGDLS and CDR2 YYNGEE. The CDR3 has 15 residues. With V trimmed by 0 bases and J by 9 bases, 10 bases remained unmatched. Sample: naive CD4+ T cells sorted from blood. Stated subset: CD45RA+ positively selected. The receptor was isolated from a young man in good health. The rearrangement links TRBV9 to TRBJ2-5; 8 bases are shared with TRBD2. CDR3 sequence reads: CASSVGREALGAQYF. CDR3 nucleotide sequence: TGTGCCAGCAGCGTAGGGCGGGAGGCTTTAGGAGCCCAGTACTTC.